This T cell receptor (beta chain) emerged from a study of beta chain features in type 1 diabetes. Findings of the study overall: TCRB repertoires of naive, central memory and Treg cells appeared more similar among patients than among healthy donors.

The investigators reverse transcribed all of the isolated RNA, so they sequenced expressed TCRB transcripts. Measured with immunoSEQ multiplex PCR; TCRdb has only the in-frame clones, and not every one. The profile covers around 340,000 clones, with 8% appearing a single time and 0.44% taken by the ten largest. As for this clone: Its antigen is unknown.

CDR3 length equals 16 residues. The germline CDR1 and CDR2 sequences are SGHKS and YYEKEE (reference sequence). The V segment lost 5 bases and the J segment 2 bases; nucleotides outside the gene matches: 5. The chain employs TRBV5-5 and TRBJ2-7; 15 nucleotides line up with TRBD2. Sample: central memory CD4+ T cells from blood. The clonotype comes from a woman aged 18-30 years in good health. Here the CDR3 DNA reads TGTGCCAGCAGACAAGGACTAGCGGGAGGGGCCTACGAGCAGTACTTC. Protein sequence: CASRQGLAGGAYEQYF.